A single T cell receptor beta chain is shown here with its context. Its antigen is not known. The data stem from a study of cytomegalovirus exposure and HLA in healthy donors. Whole-study findings and limits: Confirmation was obtained in vitro that three CMV-associated chains are specific for CMV antigens. Subsequent analysis showed first-cohort TCR clusters tending to co-occur in more than 95 validation repertoires.

V gave up 5 bases and J gave up 7 bases; unmatched junction bases: 12. In germline, CDR1 is SGHTA, CDR2 FQGNSA. The CDR3 spans 16 residues. This table comes from immunoSEQ multiplex PCR, and its TCRdb copy is limited to in-frame clones, with some not included. The sample contains 100,000 to 150,000 clones, nearly 90% of which appear only once. The rearrangement uses TRBV7-2 and TRBJ2-1; 9 positions match TRBD2. Sequenced sample: PBMCs. This TCR was sampled from a woman younger than 35 in good health and CMV-seronegative. CDR3 bases: TGTGCCAGCAGCGAGCCGGGACTAGCATTTCAGAATGAGCAGTTCTTC. Amino acid sequence: CASSEPGLAFQNEQFF.